Presented here are 5 T cell receptor beta chains from one specimen sequenced in a study of technical replicates of blood from a handful of donors (dated by TCRdb to 2016 to 2017). The library was prepared using the immunoSEQ multiplex PCR assay. Entries here come from immuneACCESS through TCRdb and include only in-frame sequences with V and J called. Some clones fail to appear in such tables; in the studies checked, an unresolved V gene covers under half of the shortfall, and the cause of the remainder is unknown. The sample has tens of thousands of clones on record, roughly 91% of them singletons. The ten biggest clones cover 0.39% of the sample. The sequenced material came from T cells isolated from PBMCs. The source is a human donor in good health.

This rearrangement joins TRBV30 to TRBJ1-1; weak D call: TRBD1 (6 bases). Per germline, CDR1 GTSNPN and CDR2 SVGIG (reference sequence). V was clipped by 7 bases and J by 11 bases, with 23 bases between them. This CDR3 has 13 residues. CDR3 bases: TGTGCCTCTCTCCTCCTTCAACAGGGAGCGGCTTTCTTT. Translating gives CASLLLQQGAAFF.

The rearrangement uses TRBV6-5 and TRBJ1-2; TRBD1 matches 7 bases. Trimming at V came to 5 bases and at J to 3 bases, leaving 3 bases not matched to a gene. This CDR3 spans 13 amino acids. The germline gives CDR1 MNHEY, CDR2 SVGAGI. The CDR3: CASSRGQYYGYTF. The CDR3 region has the DNA TGTGCCAGCAGTAGGGGACAGTACTATGGCTACACCTTC.

The chain is built from TRBV20-1 and TRBJ1-2, with a weak D call TRBD1 (5 bases). Germline V gene sequence: CDR1 DFQATT, CDR2 SNEGSKA (reference sequence). The CDR3 covers 11 residues. Between the trimmed V and J ends, which lost 0 bases and 10 bases, there was a span of 9 bases. This chain's CDR3 is CSARDLGDYTF. The CDR3 bases are TGCAGTGCTAGAGATCTAGGGGACTACACCTTC.

The V gene is TRBV19, the J gene TRBJ1-5, with D tentatively TRBD1 (6 bases). This CDR3 region has 13 residues. Germline V lookup: CDR1 LNHDA, CDR2 SQIVND (reference sequence). V gave up 8 bases and J gave up 6 bases, with 14 bases separating them. The CDR3, as DNA: TGTGCCAGTCTAGGCAGGGGCGTTCAGCCCCAGCATTTT. It specifies CASLGRGVQPQHF.

The sample holds a few counts of this clone. The chain employs TRBV19 and TRBJ1-1; a possible D gene is TRBD1 (6 bases). The CDR3 is 13 amino acids. Per the germline V gene, CDR1 is LNHDA and CDR2 is SQIVND (reference sequence). V lost 8 bases and J lost 4, with 14 bases in between. The CDR3 loop is CASQSQGLTEAFF. CDR3 bases: TGTGCCAGTCAATCTCAGGGGCTCACTGAAGCTTTCTTT. The full variable domain, with the rest looked up from reference TRBV19 and TRBJ1-1, is DGGITQSPKYLFRKEGQNVTLSCEQNLNHDAMYWYRQDPGQGLRLIYYSQIVNDFQKGDIAEGYSVSREKKESFPLTVTSAQKNPTAFYLCASQSQGLTEAFFGQGTRLTVV.